This T cell receptor beta chain appears in the sequencing data of a study of regulatory T cells in long-lasting Graves disease. Study-wide points: Graves' patients with persistent disease showed TCR diversity lower than patients newly diagnosed. Persistent disease showed a preference for TRBV28, TRBJ1-2 and TRBJ2-5.

Worth noting for this clonotype: Its matching antigen is unknown.

Time point: persistent/refractory GD, antithyroid drugs over 5 years with positive TRAb. RNA extracted from PBMCs served as the sequencing template. Graves' disease diagnosis followed American Thyroid Association guidelines. Assembly of TCR beta libraries relied on iRepertoire HTBI primers together with Arm-PCR of CDR3 regions. Each CDR3 protein is one row after TCRdb ran MiXCR on the multiplex PCR reads. The top ten clones hold about 8.3% of a sample with under 500,000 distinct CDR3 sequences, less than 25% of them seen once. The CDR3 is 15 amino acids. CDR1 is LNHDA and CDR2 is SQIVND in the germline V gene (reference sequence). Trimming left V 3 bases short and J 7 bases short, with 19 bases between.

Material: peripheral blood mononuclear cells (PBMCs), obtained when the disease was refractory, from a patient treated with antithyroid drugs. The source of this sequence is a female donor with Graves disease. The chain combines TRBV19 with TRBJ2-7; TRBD2 is a possible D gene (6 bases). In DNA form, the CDR3 reads TGTGCCAGTAGTATTTCCCAGGCCGGGGGAGAAGAGCAGTACTTC. It is translated as CASSISQAGGEEQYF.